These 5 T cell receptor beta chains were sequenced from one sample in a study of T cells after yellow fever vaccination. TCRdb analysed the 5' RACE reads with MiXCR anew, one entry per CDR3 protein. The profile shows hundreds of thousands of distinct CDR3 sequences, roughly 4% of them singletons. Sequenced material: PBMCs, taken on the day of the yellow fever booster vaccination. These receptors were taken from a man aged 18 to 35 who received the YFV17D yellow fever vaccine.

This clonotype was observed at least ten times. This CDR3 is CATSDESRTSGELFF. The DNA of the CDR3 is TGTGCCACCAGTGATGAGAGTAGGACCTCCGGGGAGCTGTTTTTT. The chain couples TRBV24-1 to TRBJ2-2, with D unresolved. Germline V CDR1 and CDR2: KGHDR, SFDVKD. This CDR3 is 15 amino acids long. Deletions cut 3 bases from V and 6 bases from J, with 13 bases between.

This clonotype was seen at least ten times. The chain uses TRBV2 and TRBJ1-2; D is unresolved. The V gene's germline CDR1 is SNHLY and CDR2 FYNNEI. The CDR3 length is 11 residues. V lost 0 bases to trimming and J lost 6 bases, with 2 bases between them. As DNA, the CDR3 is TGTGCCAGCAGTGAAGCGAATGGCTACACCTTC. Translated, it gives CASSEANGYTF.

There are many counts of this clonotype. The CDR3 reads CASSYSSGASYTDTQYF. CDR3 sequence (DNA): TGTGCCAGCAGTTACTCGAGTGGGGCCAGTTACACAGATACGCAGTATTTT. The gene calls are TRBV6-5 and TRBJ2-3; a possible D gene is TRBD1 (5 bases). CDR1 MNHEY and CDR2 SVGAGI come from the germline V gene. V gave up 0 bases and J gave up 2 bases, with 15 bases separating them. The CDR3 is made up of 17 amino acids.

This clonotype was seen repeatedly, ten times or more. The V and J genes are TRBV7-8 and TRBJ2-7; D is possibly TRBD1 (5 bases). From germline, CDR1 is SGHVS and CDR2 FQNEAQ. CDR3 size: 15 residues. V gave up 4 bases and J gave up 2 bases, with 15 bases separating them. The CDR3 sequence is CASSSIQGKAYEQYF. The CDR3 DNA reads as TGTGCCAGCAGCTCGATCCAGGGCAAGGCCTACGAGCAGTACTTC. Combining the CDR3 with reference TRBV7-8 and TRBJ2-7 gives the whole variable domain GAGVSQSPRYKVAKRGQDVALRCDPISGHVSLFWYQQALGQGPEFLTYFQNEAQLDKSGLPSDRFFAERPEGSVSTLKIQRTQQEDSAVYLCASSSIQGKAYEQYFGPGTRLTVT.

The sample holds many counts of this clonotype. The chain combines TRBV12-3 or TRBV12-4 with TRBJ2-7, with D tentatively TRBD1 or TRBD2 (5 bases each). There are 13 residues in the CDR3. The V gene lost 8 bases and the J gene lost 0 bases, with 11 bases spanning the gap. CDR3 in amino acids: CASEGKSSYEQYF. CDR3 in DNA: TGTGCCAGCGAGGGGAAAAGCTCCTACGAGCAGTACTTC.